The 26 T cell receptor beta chains below come from one sample, sequenced in a study of shared clonotypes between healthy human individuals (dated by TCRdb to between 2020 and 2021). The library came from the immunoSEQ multiplex PCR assay. TCRdb holds this immuneACCESS table with in-frame rearrangements only. Some clones are missing; in checked studies, unresolved V genes explain under half, and the rest has no known cause. Here the sample has around 95,000 clones; more than 45% occur a single time. The leading ten clones occupy about 15% of the sample. Sequenced: PBMCs. Receptors were obtained from a woman aged 40 to 49 in good health. Some clones in this sample may be carry-over from other donors' samples.

The chain uses TRBV5-4 and TRBJ2-7, with 10 bases aligning to TRBD2. The CDR3 runs 17 residues. Trimming took 4 bases from V and 2 from J; bases not matched to a gene: 12. The germline V gene has CDR1 SGHNT and CDR2 YYREEE (reference sequence). The CDR3 here is CASSQESPAGGPYEQYF. The CDR3 region has the DNA TGTGCCAGCAGCCAAGAAAGCCCAGCGGGAGGGCCCTACGAGCAGTACTTC. Using reference TRBV5-4 and TRBJ2-7 for the parts outside the CDR3, the full variable domain is ETGVTQSPTHLIKTRGQQVTLRCSSQSGHNTVSWYQQALGQGPQFIFQYYREEENGRGNFPPRFSGLQFPNYSSELNVNALELDDSALYLCASSQESPAGGPYEQYFGPGTRLTVT.

The chain combines TRBV6-1 with TRBJ1-4, with TRBD1 matching over 8 bases. This CDR3 has 14 amino acids. CDR1 is MNHNS and CDR2 is SASEGT in the germline V gene. With 6 bases clipped from V and 5 bases from J, the junction kept 5 bases outside the gene matches. The CDR3 sequence is CASSLRQGNEKLFF. In nucleotides, the CDR3 is TGTGCCAGCAGCCTAAGACAGGGGAATGAAAAACTGTTTTTT.

The CDR3 DNA is TGTGCCAGCAGTTTAAAGGGGGGACAGGGGGCCCGGGCTGAAGCTTTCTTT. Protein: CASSLKGGQGARAEAFF. This chain uses TRBV28 with TRBJ1-1; 12 bases agree with TRBD1. V shed 2 bases and J 6 bases; nucleotides not matched to a gene: 10. The CDR3 length is 17 residues. The V gene's germline CDR1 is MDHEN and CDR2 SYDVKM.

On this clone itself: Only one base separates this from a far larger clonotype, so it likely reflects a read error. Other DNA sequences of this sample code for an identical CDR3. The chain links TRBV4-3 to TRBJ1-1, with D possibly TRBD1 on 5 matching bases. This CDR3 spans 14 amino acids. The germline CDR1 and CDR2 sequences are LGHNA and YSLEER. V was clipped by 3 bases and J by 4 bases, with 12 bases between them. The CDR3 region is CASSQDFGGTEAFF. The CDR3 DNA sequence: TGCGCCAGCAGCCAGGATTTCGGGGGCACTGAAGCTTTCTTT.

Remarks on this clone: This clone may be a read error of a much larger clone one base away. This sequence joins TRBV30 and TRBJ2-7, with 8 positions matching TRBD1. In germline, CDR1 is GTSNPN, CDR2 SVGIG (reference sequence). CDR3 length equals 16 residues. CDR3 DNA: TGTGCCTGGAGCCGACGTCTTGGACAGGGTTCCTACGAGCAGTGCTTC. This sequence encodes CAWSRRLGQGSYEQCF.

This chain uses TRBV7-9 with TRBJ2-5; D may be TRBD1 or TRBD2 (6 bases each). The CDR3 has 16 amino acids. Germline CDR1 reads SEHNR; CDR2 reads FQNEAQ (reference sequence). The germline V and J ends were trimmed by 3 bases and 4 bases, with 18 bases remaining between them. CDR3 DNA sequence: TGTGCCAGCAGCTTGACGGGAGCGAGAGGGGGAGAGACCCAGTACTTC. It codes for CASSLTGARGGETQYF.

The chain uses TRBV29-1 and TRBJ2-5; tentatively, D is TRBD1 (6 bases). V was shortened by 3 bases and J by 4 bases, with 15 bases between the two germline ends. This CDR3 has 14 amino acids. Germline values: CDR1 SQVTM, CDR2 ANQGSEA. The CDR3 region is CSVDVGAGRETQYF. The CDR3 nucleotides read TGCAGCGTTGACGTGGGGGCAGGGAGAGAGACCCAGTACTTC.

The chain employs TRBV30 and TRBJ2-1; D is unclear. Trimming took 5 bases from V and 5 from J, leaving 7 bases between them. The CDR3 consists of 11 residues. The V gene's germline CDR1 is GTSNPN and CDR2 SVGIG (reference sequence). This CDR3 reads CAWHSHNEQFF. CDR3 DNA: TGTGCCTGGCACTCACACAATGAGCAGTTCTTC.

This clone has only one observation. The CDR3 protein is CASSPSRGLNEKLFF. DNA for the CDR3: TGTGCCAGCAGTCCCTCAAGGGGGCTCAATGAAAAACTGTTTTTT. The chain combines TRBV28 with TRBJ1-4, with TRBD1 matching over 7 bases. Germline-derived CDR1 and CDR2 are MDHEN and SYDVKM. V trimming: 5 bases; J trimming: 5 bases; junction bases outside the gene matches: 8. CDR3 size: 15 residues.

The chain links TRBV5-1 to TRBJ2-7; either TRBD1 or TRBD2 may supply D (7 bases each). V was trimmed by 2 bases and J by 4 bases, leaving 10 bases between them. Germline V gene lookup returns CDR1 SGHRS and CDR2 YFSETQ. This CDR3 is 13 amino acids long. CDR3 coding DNA: TGCGCCAGCAGCTTCAGGGGGGGATACGAGCAGTACTTC. It specifies CASSFRGGYEQYF.

Note on this clone: This may be a read error: a much more frequent sequence differs by one nucleotide. Within the sample, other DNA sequences also encode this same CDR3. The J gene is TRBJ2-1, the V gene TRBV7-7, with no clear D. Trimming removed 0 bases at V and 0 bases at J, with 6 bases between. This CDR3 spans 15 amino acids. The germline V gene has CDR1 SSHAT and CDR2 FNYEAQ (reference sequence). This chain's CDR3 is CASSLALDSYNEQFF. The CDR3 DNA follows: TGTGCCAGCAGCTTAGCTCTCGACTCCTACAATGAGCAGTTCTTC.

This clone appeared many times. The V gene is TRBV4-3, the J gene TRBJ2-7; D is unresolved. The V gene lost 0 bases and the J gene lost 6 bases, with 9 bases spanning the gap. Germline V gene sequence: CDR1 LGHNA, CDR2 YSLEER. This CDR3 is 13 amino acids long. This CDR3 is CASSQEVGPEQYF. CDR3 nucleotides: TGCGCCAGCAGCCAAGAGGTAGGGCCCGAGCAGTACTTC.

A few counts support this clone. This chain connects TRBV29-1 to TRBJ2-7; weak D call: TRBD2 (5 bases). V shed 6 bases and J shed 0 bases, with 9 bases lying between them. This CDR3 comprises 12 residues. Germline V gene data show CDR1 as SQVTM and CDR2 as ANQGSEA. CDR3 bases: TGCAGCGTGATCGGAGGCTCCTACGAGCAGTACTTC. Protein: CSVIGGSYEQYF.

J is TRBJ1-3 and V is TRBV30; tentative D call: TRBD1 (6 bases). Germline loops: CDR1 GTSNPN, CDR2 SVGIG (reference sequence). The CDR3 has 15 residues. Trimming cost V 0 bases and J 2 bases, with 11 bases left between them. CDR3 nucleotide sequence: TGTGCCTGGAGTGTGGCCCCAGGGGCTGGAAACACCATATATTTT. Amino acids: CAWSVAPGAGNTIYF.

This clone was counted ten times or more. The chain employs TRBV5-1 and TRBJ1-2; the match to TRBD1 covers 8 bases. CDR3 length equals 15 residues. Per germline, CDR1 SGHRS and CDR2 YFSETQ. With V trimmed by 3 bases and J by 0 bases, 4 bases remained unmatched. CDR3 sequence (DNA): TGCGCCAGCAGCTCGACAGGGGACTCTAACTATGGCTACACCTTC. Translating gives CASSSTGDSNYGYTF. The full variable domain, completed using reference TRBV5-1 and TRBJ1-2, is KAGVTQTPRYLIKTRGQQVTLSCSPISGHRSVSWYQQTPGQGLQFLFEYFSETQRNKGNFPGRFSGRQFSNSRSEMNVSTLELGDSALYLCASSSTGDSNYGYTFGSGTRLTVV.

There are many counts of this clone. Since the CDR3 does not end with the conserved phenylalanine or tryptophan, this likely comes from a read error. It is unclear where the CDR3 begins or ends on the DNA, so no DNA is shown, and the CDR3 is as TCRdb lists it. The chain joins TRBV30 to TRBJ2-3; TRBD1 was called by the table and not checked on the DNA. In germline, CDR1 is GTSNPN, CDR2 SVGIG (reference sequence). The CDR3 adds up to 11 amino acids, both ends counted. The CDR3 reads CAWICGTGVLV.

This sequence joins TRBV7-8 and TRBJ2-1; 11 nucleotides match TRBD2. CDR3 size: 16 residues. The junction had 4 bases not matched to a gene; V was cut back by 3 bases and J by 3 bases. CDR1 is SGHVS and CDR2 is FQNEAQ in the germline V gene. The chain's CDR3 is CASSFSLAGGYNEQFF. DNA of the CDR3: TGTGCCAGCAGCTTCTCTCTAGCGGGAGGCTACAATGAGCAGTTCTTC.

This sequence joins TRBV9 and TRBJ2-2, with no clear D. The CDR3 has 11 amino acids. Trimming removed 2 bases at V and 4 bases at J, with 0 bases between. Per the germline V gene, CDR1 is SGDLS and CDR2 is YYNGEE. CDR3 nucleotide sequence: TGTGCCAGCAGCGTCACCGGGGAGCTGTTTTTT. It yields the protein CASSVTGELFF.

Notes on this clone: A junction end diverges from the germline sequence, so it may reflect a read error. CDR3 protein: CASSPIAGGYTF. The CDR3, as DNA: TGTGCCAGTTCACCGATCGCTGGTGGCTACACCTTC. This chain connects TRBV18 to TRBJ1-2; D unresolved. Looked up from germline, CDR1 is KGHSH and CDR2 is LQKENI. This CDR3 comprises 12 residues.

The genes are TRBV29-1 and TRBJ2-2; weak D call: TRBD1 (5 bases). The V gene's germline CDR1 is SQVTM and CDR2 ANQGSEA. The V gene lost 4 bases and the J gene lost 5 bases, with 8 bases spanning the gap. The CDR3 is 12 residues long. CDR3 nucleotide sequence: TGCAGCGTTGGGGGCTGGACCGGGGAGCTGTTTTTT. This translates into CSVGGWTGELFF.

This clone was detected only a few times. The chain couples TRBV30 to TRBJ1-5; 9 positions agree with TRBD1. Germline V lookup: CDR1 GTSNPN, CDR2 SVGIG (reference sequence). This CDR3 comprises 13 residues. V trimming: 2 bases; J trimming: 7 bases; junction bases outside the gene matches: 3. CDR3 bases: TGTGCCTGGAGTTTACAGGGGGCCCAGCCCCAGCATTTT. As protein: CAWSLQGAQPQHF. The whole variable domain, remainder taken from reference TRBV30 and TRBJ1-5, is SQTIHQWPATLVQPVGSPLSLECTVEGTSNPNLYWYRQAAGRGLQLLFYSVGIGQISSEVPQNLSASRPQDRQFILSSKKLLLSDSGFYLCAWSLQGAQPQHFGDGTRLSIL.

The chain has TRBV30 and TRBJ2-6, with 7 bases fitting TRBD1. This CDR3 is 15 amino acids long. Germline CDR1 GTSNPN, CDR2 SVGIG (reference sequence). The junction had 3 bases not matched to a gene; V was cut back by 2 bases and J by 2 bases. The CDR3: CAWSRDSTGANVLTF. As DNA, the CDR3 is TGTGCCTGGAGTAGGGACAGCACTGGGGCCAACGTCCTGACTTTC.

This clone was observed once. This chain joins TRBV10-3 and TRBJ1-2, with 8 bases matching TRBD1. This CDR3 has 16 amino acids. Unmatched junction bases numbered 4, after V lost 0 bases and J lost 1 base. Germline loops: CDR1 ENHRY, CDR2 SYGVKD. The CDR3 nucleotides are TGTGCCATCAGTGAGTCGAGGACAGGGAGTAACTATGGCTACACCTTC. Residues: CAISESRTGSNYGYTF.

This clone has at least ten counts. This rearrangement joins TRBV4-1 to TRBJ1-1; TRBD1 agrees at 8 bases. The V gene's germline CDR1 is MGHRA and CDR2 YSYEKL. With V trimmed by 1 base and J by 2 bases, 3 bases remained unmatched. The CDR3 runs 15 residues. The CDR3: CASSQVGTGNTEAFF. The CDR3 DNA reads TGCGCCAGCAGCCAAGTTGGGACAGGAAACACTGAAGCTTTCTTT.

This chain uses TRBV7-8 with TRBJ1-5; D possibly corresponds to TRBD1 (6 bases). The CDR3 is 14 residues long. Looked up from germline, CDR1 is SGHVS and CDR2 is FQNEAQ. The germline V and J ends were trimmed by 2 bases and 2 bases, with 7 bases remaining between them. The CDR3 DNA follows: TGTGCCAGCAGCTTACCAGGGGGCAATCAGCCCCAGCATTTT. Residues: CASSLPGGNQPQHF.

Note on this clone: A far larger clone is only one base removed, so a read error is likely. This chain connects TRBV6-6 to TRBJ1-2; TRBD1 agrees at 7 bases. Germline CDR1 and CDR2: MNHNY and SVGAGI (reference sequence). The CDR3 runs to 13 residues. The CDR3 DNA sequence: TGTGCCAGCAGTTCTTACAGGGGACTTGGCCACACCTTC. Amino acid sequence: CASSSYRGLGHTF.